These 20 T cell receptor beta chains originate from one sample sequenced in a study of response to subunit inactivated influenza vaccine (dated by TCRdb to the late 2010s). Library method: RT-PCR. For sequencing, an Illumina HiSeq 2500 was employed. TCRdb redid the processing of the public reads, applying fastp at Q25 and MiXCR, and retained in-frame beta chains. One record per CDR3 amino acid sequence lists the most common genes and DNA. The sample yields some 640,000 distinct CDR3 sequences; 14% were counted once. Less than 7% of the sample lies in the top ten. The sequences come from PBMCs from blood, collected around 14 days before vaccination. The receptors were sampled from a man aged 50-59 years who received an inactivated influenza vaccine. Donor details come from another sample of the same person, matched by shared clones.

V is TRBV3-1 and J is TRBJ2-7; no definite D call. V gave up 0 bases and J gave up 4 bases, with 7 bases separating them. The CDR3 runs 13 residues. The V gene's germline CDR1 is LGHDT and CDR2 YNNKEL (reference sequence). DNA of the CDR3: TGTGCCAGCAGCCAAGATTTGACATACGAGCAGTACTTC. Translated: CASSQDLTYEQYF.

As regards this clonotype: The germline gene is not matched at one end of the junction; a read error may be the cause. The chain couples TRBV7-7 to TRBJ2-5; perhaps TRBD2 as D (5 bases). CDR1 is SSHAT, CDR2 FNYEAQ, per germline (reference sequence). The CDR3 totals 14 residues. CDR3 in DNA: TGTGCTAGCAGCCCGGGTTCGGGCGCGGGGACCCAGTACTTC. This codes for CASSPGSGAGTQYF.

In DNA form, the CDR3 reads TGTGCCAGCAGCAATTGGGACACCGCGGAGACCCAGTACTTC. Translating gives CASSNWDTAETQYF. The V call is TRBV7-2, the J call TRBJ2-5; perhaps TRBD1 as D (6 bases). The CDR3 contains 14 residues. CDR1 and CDR2 (germline): SGHTA, FQGNSA. Trimming pared 5 bases from V and 5 bases from J, leaving 15 bases between.

Many counts were recorded for this clonotype. The V and J genes are TRBV6-1 and TRBJ1-4; TRBD1 is a possible D gene (6 bases). CDR3 length: 15 residues. Germline CDR1 reads MNHNS; CDR2 reads SASEGT. The V and J ends lost 5 bases and 4 bases respectively, with 14 bases between them. CDR3 nucleotide sequence: TGTGCCAGCAGTAAAGTCCAGGGGATTAATGAAAAACTGTTTTTT. Amino acid sequence: CASSKVQGINEKLFF.

This clonotype was observed a few times. This sequence joins TRBV24-1 and TRBJ2-1, with 13 bases fitting TRBD2. The CDR3 has 15 residues. V shed 10 bases, J shed 6 bases, and the junction held 8 bases outside the gene matches. CDR1 and CDR2 from the germline V gene are KGHDR and SFDVKD. In DNA, the CDR3 is TGTGCCACGGGAGAACTAGCGGGAGGGCCCAATGAGCAGTTCTTC. As protein: CATGELAGGPNEQFF.

This clonotype was seen only a few times. The chain recombines TRBV6-1 with TRBJ2-2; TRBD1 matches 9 bases. This CDR3 contains 15 residues. Germline CDR1 and CDR2: MNHNS and SASEGT. V was pared by 6 bases and J by 5 bases, with 7 bases of the junction left unmatched. The CDR3 DNA reads as TGTGCCAGCAGGGGACAGGGAAGGTTAACCGGGGAGCTGTTTTTT. This codes for CASRGQGRLTGELFF.

This chain joins TRBV28 and TRBJ2-3; D tentatively fits TRBD1 or TRBD2 (7 bases each). Trimming pared 6 bases from V and 0 bases from J, leaving 16 bases between. The CDR3 covers 16 residues. CDR1 is MDHEN and CDR2 is SYDVKM in the germline V gene. CDR3 residues: CASRLPGGGSTDTQYF. DNA of the CDR3: TGTGCCAGCAGACTACCAGGGGGAGGGAGCACAGATACGCAGTATTTT.

The J gene is TRBJ2-3, the V gene TRBV4-3, with TRBD2 identical over 9 bases. Losses at the gene ends were 0 bases for V and 6 bases for J; bases not matched to a gene: 4. Per germline, CDR1 LGHNA and CDR2 YSLEER. This CDR3 has 15 amino acids. In DNA, the CDR3 is TGCGCCAGCAGCCAAGATGGCGCGGGAGGGGATACGCAGTATTTT. Translated: CASSQDGAGGDTQYF.

The chain employs TRBV3-1 and TRBJ1-6; no reliable D call. Trimming removed 0 bases at V and 7 bases at J, with 10 bases between. CDR3 length: 15 amino acids. CDR1 is LGHDT and CDR2 is YNNKEL in the germline V gene (reference sequence). The CDR3 DNA sequence: TGTGCCAGCAGCCAAGATAGATCGAGGAATTCACCCCTCCACTTT. Protein sequence: CASSQDRSRNSPLHF.

This clonotype was seen once. The J gene is TRBJ2-4, the V gene TRBV6-2 or TRBV6-3; TRBD1 is a possible D gene (5 bases). Germline-derived CDR1 and CDR2 are MNHEY and SVGEGT. The ends were cut back, 7 bases at V and 7 bases at J, with 14 bases in the middle. The CDR3 contains 13 residues. This chain's CDR3 is CASTMQGANIQYF. In DNA, the CDR3 is TGTGCCAGCACTATGCAGGGTGCGAACATTCAGTACTTC.

This clonotype has just a few counts. The CDR3 spells CASIRQVTGELFF. The CDR3 DNA is TGTGCCAGCATTCGACAAGTAACCGGGGAGCTGTTTTTT. The chain uses TRBV6-1 and TRBJ2-2; D remains ambiguous. V gave up 7 bases and J gave up 5 bases, with 11 bases separating them. This CDR3 has 13 amino acids. The germline V gene encodes CDR1 MNHNS and CDR2 SASEGT.

V gene TRBV15 combines with J gene TRBJ2-1; TRBD1 aligns across 10 bases. This CDR3 is built from 15 residues. V trimming: 7 bases; J trimming: 7 bases; junction bases outside the gene matches: 10. Per germline, CDR1 LNHNV and CDR2 YYDKDF (reference sequence). The CDR3 spells CATTSGTGELNEQFF. DNA of the CDR3: TGTGCCACCACCTCCGGGACAGGGGAATTAAATGAGCAGTTCTTC.

The chain combines TRBV2 with TRBJ1-5; D is undetermined. CDR1 is SNHLY, CDR2 FYNNEI, per germline. Trimming cost V 2 bases and J 2 bases, with 10 bases left between them. The CDR3 is made up of 15 amino acids. As DNA, the CDR3 is TGTGCCAGCAGTGAATTAACGGAGGGCAATCAGCCCCAGCATTTT. Its translation is CASSELTEGNQPQHF. Drawing the rest from reference TRBV2 and TRBJ1-5, the complete variable domain is EPEVTQTPSHQVTQMGQEVILRCVPISNHLYFYWYRQILGQKVEFLVSFYNNEISEKSEIFDDQFSVERPDGSNFTLKIRSTKLEDSAMYFCASSELTEGNQPQHFGDGTRLSIL.

This clonotype occurred many times. This rearrangement joins TRBV2 to TRBJ2-5; 7 positions match TRBD1. Trimming cost V 1 base and J 5 bases; bases outside gene matches: 10. Germline assignment: CDR1 SNHLY and CDR2 FYNNEI. The CDR3 is 16 residues long. The CDR3 region has the DNA TGTGCCAGCAGTGAAGTTCTAAGGGGGCCGGGGGAGACCCAGTACTTC. This encodes CASSEVLRGPGETQYF.

This clonotype was seen only a few times. The chain has TRBV7-2 and TRBJ2-2; TRBD2 aligns across 12 bases. This CDR3 contains 17 residues. Germline V gene data show CDR1 as SGHTA and CDR2 as FQGNSA. Trimming took 1 base from V and 6 from J; bases not matched to a gene: 6. This chain's CDR3 is CASSLVASGRAAGELFF. DNA of the CDR3: TGTGCCAGCAGCTTAGTCGCTAGCGGGAGGGCCGCCGGGGAGCTGTTTTTT. The full variable domain, with the rest looked up from reference TRBV7-2 and TRBJ2-2, is GAGVSQSPSNKVTEKGKDVELRCDPISGHTALYWYRQSLGQGLEFLIYFQGNSAPDKSGLPSDRFSAERTGGSVSTLTIQRTQQEDSAVYLCASSLVASGRAAGELFFGEGSRLTVL.

This chain links TRBV5-1 with TRBJ2-3; 13 bases match TRBD2. The length of the CDR3 is 16 residues. CDR1 and CDR2 (germline): SGHRS, YFSETQ. V lost 0 bases to trimming and J lost 6 bases; unmatched junction nucleotides: 4. For the CDR3, the DNA is TGCGCCAGCAGCTTGGACGGACTAGCGGGAGTCGATACGCAGTATTTT. This translates into CASSLDGLAGVDTQYF.

This chain connects TRBV14 to TRBJ2-1, with TRBD1 identical over 9 bases. The V segment lost 9 bases and the J segment 6 bases; nucleotides outside the gene matches: 6. The germline CDR1 and CDR2 sequences are SGHDN and FVKESK. The length of the CDR3 is 13 residues. In DNA, the CDR3 is TGTGCCAGGCGACAGGGGGGACGCAATGAGCAGTTCTTC. Protein: CARRQGGRNEQFF.

This chain connects TRBV20-1 to TRBJ1-1, with a weak D call TRBD1 (6 bases). V was clipped by 0 bases and J by 5 bases, with 10 bases between them. The CDR3 has 13 amino acids. The germline gives CDR1 DFQATT, CDR2 SNEGSKA (reference sequence). The CDR3 coding sequence is TGCAGTGCTAGAGATAGGGGGGAGACTGAAGCTTTCTTT. Its protein product is CSARDRGETEAFF.

The sample holds a few counts of this clonotype. The chain has TRBV5-4 and TRBJ2-3; perhaps D is TRBD1 or TRBD2 (6 bases each). The CDR3 covers 17 residues. The germline V gene has CDR1 SGHNT and CDR2 YYREEE (reference sequence). Trimming stripped 4 bases from V and 6 bases from J, with 24 bases between. The DNA of the CDR3 is TGTGCCAGCAGCGAGGTCCGTTTCGGGGGCTCAGTGGATACGCAGTATTTT. Protein product: CASSEVRFGGSVDTQYF.

This clonotype was found a few times. The V call is TRBV5-1, the J call TRBJ2-1; D gene unclear. Germline values: CDR1 SGHRS, CDR2 YFSETQ. V was pared by 4 bases and J by 7 bases, with 21 bases between. CDR3 length: 16 amino acids. CDR3 nucleotide sequence: TGCGCCAGCAGCAACTTGAAGAGTGACCTTGGGAATGAGCAGTTCTTC. It translates to CASSNLKSDLGNEQFF.